This is a list of T cell receptor beta chains from one sample in a study of T cell changes during pregnancy in multiple sclerosis. The repertoire was sequenced with immunoSEQ multiplex PCR; TCRdb's copy has only in-frame clones and lacks some. The table shows just under 20,000 clones, with about 89% occurring only once. Sequences were derived from CD8+ T cells from peripheral blood mononuclear cells, sampled in the second trimester of pregnancy. The receptors come from a female donor in good health, enrolled as a control in a pregnancy study. The CDR3 runs from the conserved cysteine through the conserved F or W. A D gene is named only where the DNA matches it firmly. Rows may omit the clone size; those that give it use once, few, many or a size class.

clone size	V gene	J gene	D gene	CDR3 DNA	CDR3 protein
-	TRBV7-8	TRBJ2-1	-	TGTGCCAGCAGCTTATTGCGTGGATCGGGCAATGAGCAGTTCTTC	CASSLLRGSGNEQFF
-	TRBV5-1	TRBJ2-2	TRBD1	TGCGCCAGCAGCTTGCCGATCCAACAGGGGGGCGTGGACACCGGGGAGCTGTTTTTT	CASSLPIQQGGVDTGELFF
once	TRBV4-1	TRBJ2-2	TRBD2	TGCGCCAGCAGCCAAGTGCGGGGGTACACCGGGGAGCTGTTTTTT	CASSQVRGYTGELFF
once	TRBV4-1	TRBJ2-1	-	TGCGCCAGCAGCCAAGAAGTAGGGGTATATGGCAATGAGCAGTTCTTC	CASSQEVGVYGNEQFF
few	TRBV15	TRBJ2-1	TRBD2	TGTGCCACCAGCAGAGATTTGCTAGCGGGGGGTGAGCAGTTCTTC	CATSRDLLAGGEQFF
medium-sized	TRBV6-1	TRBJ2-2	-	TGTGCCAGCAGTGCACCCGGGACAACGAACACCGGGGAGCTGTTTTTT	CASSAPGTTNTGELFF
-	TRBV11-2	TRBJ2-5	TRBD2	TGTGCCAGCAGCTTATTTCTGAGCGGGGGAAAAGAGACCCAGTACTTC	CASSLFLSGGKETQYF
-	TRBV21-1	TRBJ2-7	-	TGTGCCAGCAGCAAAACCCGGGGGACCTACGAGCAGTACTTC	CASSKTRGTYEQYF
-	TRBV19	TRBJ2-1	-	TGTGCCAGTAGTATCAGGGTCCCACCCATCGATGAGCAGTTCTTC	CASSIRVPPIDEQFF
few	TRBV5-5	TRBJ2-7	-	TGTGCCAGCAGCTTGGAATTAAGCAGGGTCGACGAGCAGTACTTC	CASSLELSRVDEQYF
-	TRBV20-1	TRBJ2-1	-	TGCAGTGCTAGCCCGCGGGGTGAGCAGTTCTTC	CSASPRGEQFF